The text below deals with one T cell receptor beta chain. The CDR3 contains 14 residues. CDR1 SGDLS and CDR2 YYNGEE come from the germline V gene. Unmatched junction bases numbered 0, after V lost 0 bases and J lost 0 bases. This sample is part of a study of T cell changes during pregnancy in multiple sclerosis. This table comes from immunoSEQ multiplex PCR, and its TCRdb copy is limited to in-frame clones, with some not included. The table records 95,000 to 110,000 clones, 85% to 95% of them present only once. The TCR was taken from a female donor in good health, enrolled as a control in a pregnancy study. The sample was peripheral blood, taken in the third trimester of pregnancy. The rearrangement links TRBV9 to TRBJ2-7, with TRBD1 matching 7 bases. The CDR3 is CASSVGDSSYEQYF. CDR3 DNA: TGTGCCAGCAGCGTAGGGGACAGCTCCTACGAGCAGTACTTC.